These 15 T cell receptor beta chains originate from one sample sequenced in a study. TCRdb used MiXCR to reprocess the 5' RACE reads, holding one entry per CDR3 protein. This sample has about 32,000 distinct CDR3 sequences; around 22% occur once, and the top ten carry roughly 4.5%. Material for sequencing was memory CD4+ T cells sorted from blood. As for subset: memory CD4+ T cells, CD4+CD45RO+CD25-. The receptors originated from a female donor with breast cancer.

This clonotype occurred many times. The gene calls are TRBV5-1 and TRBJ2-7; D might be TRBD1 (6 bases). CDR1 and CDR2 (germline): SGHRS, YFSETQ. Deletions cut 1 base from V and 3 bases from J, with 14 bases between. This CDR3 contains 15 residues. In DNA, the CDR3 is TGCGCCAGCAGCTTGAACTCCCCAGGGGACTACGAGCAGTACTTC. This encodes CASSLNSPGDYEQYF.

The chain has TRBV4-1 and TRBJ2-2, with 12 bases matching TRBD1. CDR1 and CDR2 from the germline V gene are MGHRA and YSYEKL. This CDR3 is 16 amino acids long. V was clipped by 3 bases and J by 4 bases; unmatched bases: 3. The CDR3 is CASSQGTGGFTGELFF. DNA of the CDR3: TGCGCCAGCAGCCAGGGGACAGGGGGCTTCACCGGGGAGCTGTTTTTT.

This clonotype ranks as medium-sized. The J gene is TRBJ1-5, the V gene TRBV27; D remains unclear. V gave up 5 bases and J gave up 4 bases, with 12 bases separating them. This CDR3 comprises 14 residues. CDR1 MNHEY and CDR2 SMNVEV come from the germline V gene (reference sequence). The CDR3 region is CASSLTRGNQPQHF. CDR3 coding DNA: TGTGCCAGCAGTCTCACCCGGGGAAATCAGCCCCAGCATTTT.

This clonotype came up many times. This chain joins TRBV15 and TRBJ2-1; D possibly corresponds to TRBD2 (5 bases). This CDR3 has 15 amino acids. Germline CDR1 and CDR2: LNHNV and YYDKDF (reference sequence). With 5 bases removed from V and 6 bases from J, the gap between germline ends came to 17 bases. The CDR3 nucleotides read TGTGCCACCAGCGCAACCCAGTACGGAGGCAATGAGCAGTTCTTC. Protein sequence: CATSATQYGGNEQFF. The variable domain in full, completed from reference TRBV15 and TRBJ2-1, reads DAMVIQNPRYQVTQFGKPVTLSCSQTLNHNVMYWYQQKSSQAPKLLFHYYDKDFNNEADTPDNFQSRRPNTSFCFLDIRSPGLGDTAMYLCATSATQYGGNEQFFGPGTRLTVL.

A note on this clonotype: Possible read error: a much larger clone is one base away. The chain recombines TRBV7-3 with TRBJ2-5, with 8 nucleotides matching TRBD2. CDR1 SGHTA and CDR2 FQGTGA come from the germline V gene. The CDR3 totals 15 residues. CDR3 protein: CAGSLTVAGQETQYF. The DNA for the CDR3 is TGTGCCGGCAGCTTAACGGTAGCGGGACAAGAGACCCAGTACTTC.

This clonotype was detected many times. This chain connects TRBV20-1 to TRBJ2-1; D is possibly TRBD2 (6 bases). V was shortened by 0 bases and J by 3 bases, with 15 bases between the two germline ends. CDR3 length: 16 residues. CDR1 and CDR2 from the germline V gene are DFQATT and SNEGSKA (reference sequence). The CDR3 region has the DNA TGCAGTGCTAGAGATACCGGGACTTCCCTCTACAATGAGCAGTTCTTC. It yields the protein CSARDTGTSLYNEQFF.

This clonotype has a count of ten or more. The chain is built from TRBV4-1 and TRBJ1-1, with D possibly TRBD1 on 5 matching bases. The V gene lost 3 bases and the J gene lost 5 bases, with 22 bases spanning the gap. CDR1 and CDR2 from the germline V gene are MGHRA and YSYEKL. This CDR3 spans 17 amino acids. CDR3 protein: CASSHGQGIIGETEAFF. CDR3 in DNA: TGCGCCAGCAGCCATGGTCAGGGTATAATAGGGGAGACTGAAGCTTTCTTT.

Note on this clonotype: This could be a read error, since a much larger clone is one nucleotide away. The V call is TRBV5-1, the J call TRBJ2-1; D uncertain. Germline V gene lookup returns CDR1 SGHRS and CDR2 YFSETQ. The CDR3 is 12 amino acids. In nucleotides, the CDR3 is TGCGCCAGCAGCTTGGGGAGCAATGAGCATTTCTTC. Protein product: CASSLGSNEHFF. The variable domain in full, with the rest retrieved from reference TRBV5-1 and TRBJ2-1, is KAGVTQTPRYLIKTRGQQVTLSCSPISGHRSVSWYQQTPGQGLQFLFEYFSETQRNKGNFPGRFSGRQFSNSRSEMNVSTLELGDSALYLCASSLGSNEHFFGPGTRLTVL.

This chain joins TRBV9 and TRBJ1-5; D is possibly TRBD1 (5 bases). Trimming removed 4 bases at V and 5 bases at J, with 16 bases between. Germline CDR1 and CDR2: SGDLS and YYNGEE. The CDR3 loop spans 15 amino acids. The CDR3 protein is CASSPEGTEDQPQHF. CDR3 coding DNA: TGTGCCAGCAGCCCCGAAGGGACCGAGGATCAGCCCCAGCATTTT.

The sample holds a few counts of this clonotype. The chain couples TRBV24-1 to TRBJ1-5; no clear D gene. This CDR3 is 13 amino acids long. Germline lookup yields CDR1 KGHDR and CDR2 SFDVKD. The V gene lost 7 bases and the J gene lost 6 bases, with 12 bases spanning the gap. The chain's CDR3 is CATRQTESQPQHF. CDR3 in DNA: TGTGCCACCAGGCAAACAGAGAGTCAGCCCCAGCATTTT.

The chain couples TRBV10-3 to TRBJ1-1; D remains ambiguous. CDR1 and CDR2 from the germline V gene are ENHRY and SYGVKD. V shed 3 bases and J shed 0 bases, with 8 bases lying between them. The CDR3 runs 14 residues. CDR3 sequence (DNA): TGTGCCATCAGTGACGAGCTATTGAACACTGAAGCTTTCTTT. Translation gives CAISDELLNTEAFF.

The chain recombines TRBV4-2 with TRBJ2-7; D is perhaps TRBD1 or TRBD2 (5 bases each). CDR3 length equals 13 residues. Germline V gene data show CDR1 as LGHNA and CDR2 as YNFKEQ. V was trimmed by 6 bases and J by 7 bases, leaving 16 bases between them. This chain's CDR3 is CASSWGTNQEQYF. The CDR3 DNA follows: TGTGCCAGCAGTTGGGGGACCAATCAGGAGCAGTACTTC.

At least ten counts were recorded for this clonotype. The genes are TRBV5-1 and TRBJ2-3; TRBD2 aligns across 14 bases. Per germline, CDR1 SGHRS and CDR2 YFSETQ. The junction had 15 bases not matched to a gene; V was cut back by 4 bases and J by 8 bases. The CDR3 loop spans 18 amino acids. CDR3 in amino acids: CASSPPGTSGRSTTTQYF. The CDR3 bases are TGCGCCAGCAGCCCCCCCGGGACTAGCGGGAGATCTACAACTACGCAGTATTTT.

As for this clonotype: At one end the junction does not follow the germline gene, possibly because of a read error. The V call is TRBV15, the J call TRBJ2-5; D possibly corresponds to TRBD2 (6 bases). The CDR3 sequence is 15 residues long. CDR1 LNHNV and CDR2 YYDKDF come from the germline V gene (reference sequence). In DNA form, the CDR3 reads TGTTCCACCAGCAGAAGAGGACGGGGGCAAGAGACCCAGTACTTC. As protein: CSTSRRGRGQETQYF.

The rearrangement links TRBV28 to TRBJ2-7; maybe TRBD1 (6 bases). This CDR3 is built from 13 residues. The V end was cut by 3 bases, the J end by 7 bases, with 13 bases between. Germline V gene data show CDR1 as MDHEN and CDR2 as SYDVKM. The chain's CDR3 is CASSFTGSWEQYF. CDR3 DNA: TGTGCCAGCAGTTTCACAGGGTCGTGGGAGCAGTACTTC.